The clone carrying this TCR beta chain was detected only a few times. V dropped 10 bases and J dropped 7 bases, with 13 bases sitting between them. Germline CDR1 reads MNHEY; CDR2 reads SMNVEV (reference sequence). There are 11 residues in the CDR3. The PCR made use of 60 Vbeta and 13 Jbeta primers. Libraries were prepared by immunoSEQ multiplex PCR; TCRdb keeps only in-frame clonotypes and omits some of them. The table records some 150,000 clones, around a tenth of them present only once. The data are from a study of cytomegalovirus exposure and HLA in healthy donors. The sequenced sample was PBMCs. This sequence joins TRBV27 and TRBJ1-2, with TRBD1 as a possible D gene (6 bases). The TCR sequence derives from a male donor in good health and CMV-seronegative. In DNA form, the CDR3 reads TGTGCCACTCGAAGGGGGGGTGGCTACACCTTC. Translated: CATRRGGGYTF.